The 16 T cell receptor beta chains below were found in one sample sequenced in a study of blood T cell repertoires in COVID-19. The repertoire was sequenced with immunoSEQ multiplex PCR; TCRdb's copy has only in-frame clones and lacks some. In the table there are more than 100,000 clones, more than 70% of which are singletons. Input material: peripheral blood. The receptors stem from a man aged 55 to 69 with acute or convalescent COVID-19.

The rearrangement joins TRBV6-1 to TRBJ1-2; 8 nucleotides line up with TRBD1. Germline V lookup: CDR1 MNHNS, CDR2 SASEGT. The CDR3 has 13 residues. The J segment lost 4 bases and the V segment lost 2 bases, leaving 0 bases of the junction unmatched. The CDR3 coding sequence is TGTGCCAGCAGTGAACAGGGGGCCTATGGCTACACCTTC. Protein: CASSEQGAYGYTF.

The chain combines TRBV19 with TRBJ1-3; 8 nucleotides align to TRBD1. The CDR3 sequence is 15 residues long. Trimming removed 5 bases from V and 5 bases from J; junction bases left unmatched: 8. From germline, CDR1 is LNHDA and CDR2 SQIVND (reference sequence). The CDR3 bases are TGTGCCAGTAGTCCCCGGACAGGGACGAGAAACACCATATATTTT. Its translation: CASSPRTGTRNTIYF.

This clone has only one observation. This chain uses TRBV6-2 or TRBV6-3 with TRBJ1-5; tentatively, D is TRBD1 (6 bases). Trimming cost V 2 bases and J 1 base, with 15 bases left between them. The CDR3 covers 17 residues. Per germline, CDR1 MNHEY and CDR2 SVGEGT. The CDR3 loop is CASSYGGPGRSNQPQHF. The CDR3, as DNA: TGTGCCAGCAGTTACGGGGGCCCCGGGCGCAGCAATCAGCCCCAGCATTTT.

The chain links TRBV19 to TRBJ2-1, with TRBD2 matching over 9 bases. J was trimmed by 10 bases and V by 5 bases; bases with no gene match: 9. CDR3 length equals 14 residues. Germline CDR1 is LNHDA and CDR2 is SQIVND (reference sequence). As DNA, the CDR3 is TGTGCCAGTAGTCTCCCGGGGACTAGCAGAGAGCAGTTCTTC. Its protein product is CASSLPGTSREQFF.

The chain is built from TRBV3-1 (or the pseudogene TRBV3-2) and TRBJ2-7, with 8 bases fitting TRBD2. Per the germline V gene, CDR1 is LGHDT and CDR2 is YNNKEL (reference sequence). With 0 bases clipped from V and 3 bases from J, the junction kept 7 bases outside the gene matches. CDR3 length: 16 residues. The DNA of the CDR3 is TGTGCCAGCAGCCAAGATCTAGTGGCGGGAGGCTACGAGCAGTACTTC. Translated: CASSQDLVAGGYEQYF.

V usage is TRBV28 and J usage is TRBJ2-3, with 11 bases that match TRBD2. J gave up 0 bases and V 6 bases, and 2 bases lay outside the gene matches. This CDR3 is built from 15 residues. The germline gives CDR1 MDHEN, CDR2 SYDVKM. The CDR3 DNA follows: TGTGCCAGCAGGCTAGCGGGGGGCAGCACAGATACGCAGTATTTT. This translates into CASRLAGGSTDTQYF.

The V and J genes are TRBV5-1 and TRBJ2-7; 9 nucleotides align to TRBD2. V gave up 0 bases and J gave up 1 base; unmatched junction bases: 14. CDR1 and CDR2 (germline): SGHRS, YFSETQ. The CDR3 has 19 residues. The CDR3, as DNA: TGCGCCAGCAGCTTGGAAGCTAGCGGGGCCTCCGGTTATTCCTACGAGCAGTACTTC. Translated, it gives CASSLEASGASGYSYEQYF.

The rearrangement joins TRBV3-1 (or the pseudogene TRBV3-2) to TRBJ2-1; D gene unclear. Looked up from germline, CDR1 is LGHDT and CDR2 is YNNKEL (reference sequence). The V end was cut by 2 bases, the J end by 0 bases, with 8 bases between. The CDR3 runs to 15 residues. CDR3 sequence reads: CASSQYLGSYNEQFF. As DNA, the CDR3 is TGTGCCAGCAGCCAATACCTAGGCTCCTACAATGAGCAGTTCTTC.

V and J are TRBV4-2 and TRBJ2-7; 12 bases map to TRBD2. CDR1 and CDR2 (germline): LGHNA, YNFKEQ. The CDR3 covers 17 residues. V shed 3 bases, J shed 2 bases, and the junction held 8 bases outside the gene matches. CDR3: CASSQDRTSGIPYEQYF. The CDR3 DNA is TGTGCCAGCAGCCAGGACCGGACTAGCGGGATCCCCTACGAGCAGTACTTC.

This clone was seen only a few times. The chain is built from TRBV24-1 and TRBJ1-1; a weak D match, TRBD1 (5 bases). This CDR3 is 16 amino acids long. Trimming pared 2 bases from V and 1 base from J, leaving 13 bases between. Germline CDR1 is KGHDR and CDR2 is SFDVKD. CDR3 sequence (DNA): TGTGCCACCAGTGATTCAACCCAGGGTCCGAACACTGAAGCTTTCTTT. It specifies CATSDSTQGPNTEAFF.

This clone has only a few counts. The gene calls are TRBV4-1 and TRBJ1-1; D is unresolved. Germline V gene data show CDR1 as MGHRA and CDR2 as YSYEKL. The ends were cut back, 0 bases at V and 1 base at J, with 6 bases in the middle. The CDR3 has 14 residues. CDR3: CASSQEAGNTEAFF. CDR3 sequence (DNA): TGCGCCAGCAGCCAAGAGGCGGGGAACACTGAAGCTTTCTTT.

The V call is TRBV7-2, the J call TRBJ2-5; 8 bases line up with TRBD1. Germline trimming cut 0 bases from V and 2 bases from J; bases unmatched to any gene: 8. This CDR3 spans 17 amino acids. Germline V gives CDR1 SGHTA, CDR2 FQGNSA. The CDR3 protein is CASSLAGRGLWQETQYF. The DNA of the CDR3 is TGTGCCAGCAGCTTAGCAGGCAGGGGGCTGTGGCAAGAGACCCAGTACTTC.

The chain carries TRBV7-9 and TRBJ2-1, with 15 bases that match TRBD2. Germline values: CDR1 SEHNR, CDR2 FQNEAQ (reference sequence). V dropped 0 bases and J dropped 7; count of bases not matched to a gene: 10. This CDR3 comprises 19 residues. DNA of the CDR3: TGTGCCAGCAGCTTAGCGGGACTAGCGGGAGGCCCCGGGGGGAATGAGCAGTTCTTC. Amino acids: CASSLAGLAGGPGGNEQFF. Full variable domain (outside the CDR3, taken from reference TRBV7-9 and TRBJ2-1): DTGVSQNPRHKITKRGQNVTFRCDPISEHNRLYWYRQTLGQGPEFLTYFQNEAQLEKSRLLSDRFSAERPKGSFSTLEIQRTEQGDSAMYLCASSLAGLAGGPGGNEQFFGPGTRLTVL.

The V and J genes are TRBV28 and TRBJ2-2; D is uncertain. Germline-derived CDR1 and CDR2 are MDHEN and SYDVKM. The CDR3 has 13 residues. V lost 7 bases to trimming and J lost 7 bases, with 13 bases between them. The CDR3 sequence: CASTPPRIGELFF. The CDR3 DNA sequence: TGTGCCAGCACCCCCCCGAGGATCGGGGAGCTGTTTTTT.

The chain couples TRBV15 to TRBJ2-7, with 8 bases lining up with TRBD2. The germline CDR1 and CDR2 sequences are LNHNV and YYDKDF (reference sequence). V shed 5 bases and J 5 bases; nucleotides not matched to a gene: 20. CDR3 length: 18 amino acids. CDR3 protein: CATSGGGSGSYPLDEQYF. CDR3 in DNA: TGTGCCACCAGCGGGGGGGGGAGCGGGAGCTATCCTTTAGACGAGCAGTACTTC.

The V and J genes are TRBV6-2 or TRBV6-3 and TRBJ1-4, with D uncertain. Per the germline V gene, CDR1 is MNHEY and CDR2 is SVGEGT. Trimming shortened V by 0 bases and J by 14 bases, and 22 bases separated the two germline ends. CDR3 size: 16 residues. Here the CDR3 DNA reads TGTGCCAGCAGTTACTCGATGAACCCTCGGACCGGGAGTCTGTTTTTT. This gives the protein CASSYSMNPRTGSLFF.